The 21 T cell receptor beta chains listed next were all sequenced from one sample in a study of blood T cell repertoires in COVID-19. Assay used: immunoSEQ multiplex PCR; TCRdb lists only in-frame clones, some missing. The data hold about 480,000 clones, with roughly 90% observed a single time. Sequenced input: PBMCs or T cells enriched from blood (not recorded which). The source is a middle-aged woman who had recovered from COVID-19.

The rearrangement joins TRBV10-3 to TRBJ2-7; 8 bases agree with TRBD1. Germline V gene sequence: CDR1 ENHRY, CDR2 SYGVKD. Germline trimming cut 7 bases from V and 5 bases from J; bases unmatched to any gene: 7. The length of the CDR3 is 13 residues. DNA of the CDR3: TGTGCCATCACAGCGAACAGGGGGAACGAGCAGTACTTC. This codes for CAITANRGNEQYF.

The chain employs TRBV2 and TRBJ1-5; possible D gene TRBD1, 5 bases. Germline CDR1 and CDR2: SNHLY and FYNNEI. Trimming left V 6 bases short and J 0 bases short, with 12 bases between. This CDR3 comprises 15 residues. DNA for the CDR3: TGTGCCAGCAGGTGGAGGGACTCTAGCAATCAGCCCCAGCATTTT. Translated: CASRWRDSSNQPQHF.

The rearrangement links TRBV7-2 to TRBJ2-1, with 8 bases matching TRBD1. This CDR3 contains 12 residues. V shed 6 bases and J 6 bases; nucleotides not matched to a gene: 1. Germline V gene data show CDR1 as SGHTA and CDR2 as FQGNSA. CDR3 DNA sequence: TGTGCCAGCAGACAGGGGGTCAATGAGCAGTTCTTC. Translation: CASRQGVNEQFF.

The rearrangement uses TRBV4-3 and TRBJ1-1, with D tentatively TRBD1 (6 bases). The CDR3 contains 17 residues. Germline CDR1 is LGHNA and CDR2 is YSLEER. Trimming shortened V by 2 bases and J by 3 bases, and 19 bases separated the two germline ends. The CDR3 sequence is CASSQHPSWEGDTEAFF. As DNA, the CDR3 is TGCGCCAGCAGCCAACACCCTTCGTGGGAGGGGGACACTGAAGCTTTCTTT.

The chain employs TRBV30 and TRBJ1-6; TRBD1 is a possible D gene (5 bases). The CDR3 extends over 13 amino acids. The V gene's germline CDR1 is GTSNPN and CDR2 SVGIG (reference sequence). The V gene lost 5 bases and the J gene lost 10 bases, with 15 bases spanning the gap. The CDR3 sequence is CAWRDSPGSPLHF. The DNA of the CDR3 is TGTGCCTGGCGTGACAGCCCGGGGTCACCCCTCCACTTT.

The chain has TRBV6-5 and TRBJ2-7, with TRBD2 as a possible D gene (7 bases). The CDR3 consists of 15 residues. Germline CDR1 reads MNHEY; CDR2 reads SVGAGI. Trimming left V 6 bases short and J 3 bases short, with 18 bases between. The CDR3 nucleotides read TGTGCCAGCAGCCTCAGGGGCGGGGGAGGCTACGAGCAGTACTTC. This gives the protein CASSLRGGGGYEQYF.

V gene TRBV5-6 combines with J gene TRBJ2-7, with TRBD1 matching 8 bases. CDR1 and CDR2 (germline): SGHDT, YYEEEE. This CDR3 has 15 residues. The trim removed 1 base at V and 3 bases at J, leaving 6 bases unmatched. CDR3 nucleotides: TGTGCCAGCAGCTTGCTAGGGACAGGAAACTACGAGCAGTACTTC. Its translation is CASSLLGTGNYEQYF. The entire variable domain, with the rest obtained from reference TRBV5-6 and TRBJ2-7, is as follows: DAGVTQSPTHLIKTRGQQVTLRCSPKSGHDTVSWYQQALGQGPQFIFQYYEEEERQRGNFPDRFSGHQFPNYSSELNVNALLLGDSALYLCASSLLGTGNYEQYFGPGTRLTVT.

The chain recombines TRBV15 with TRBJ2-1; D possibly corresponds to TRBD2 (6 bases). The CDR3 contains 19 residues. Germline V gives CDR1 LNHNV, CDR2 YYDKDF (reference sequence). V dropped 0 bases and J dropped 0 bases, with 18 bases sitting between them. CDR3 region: CATSRDGSSEISSYNEQFF. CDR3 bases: TGTGCCACCAGCAGAGATGGGTCTAGCGAGATAAGCTCCTACAATGAGCAGTTCTTC.

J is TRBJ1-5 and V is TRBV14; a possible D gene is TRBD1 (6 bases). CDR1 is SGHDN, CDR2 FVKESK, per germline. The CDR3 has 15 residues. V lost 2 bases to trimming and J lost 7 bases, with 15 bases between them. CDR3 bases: TGTGCCAGCAGCCAAACGGGGGGCGGGAACCAGCCCCAGCATTTT. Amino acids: CASSQTGGGNQPQHF. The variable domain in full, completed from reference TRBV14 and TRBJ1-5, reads EAGVTQFPSHSVIEKGQTVTLRCDPISGHDNLYWYRRVMGKEIKFLLHFVKESKQDESGMPNNRFLAERTGGTYSTLKVQPAELEDSGVYFCASSQTGGGNQPQHFGDGTRLSIL.

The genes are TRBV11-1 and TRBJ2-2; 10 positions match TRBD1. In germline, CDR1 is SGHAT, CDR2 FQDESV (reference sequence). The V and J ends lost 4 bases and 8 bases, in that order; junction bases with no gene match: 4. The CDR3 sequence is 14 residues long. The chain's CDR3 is CASSSGTGEGELFF. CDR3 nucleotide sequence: TGTGCCAGCAGCTCCGGGACAGGGGAAGGGGAGCTGTTTTTT.

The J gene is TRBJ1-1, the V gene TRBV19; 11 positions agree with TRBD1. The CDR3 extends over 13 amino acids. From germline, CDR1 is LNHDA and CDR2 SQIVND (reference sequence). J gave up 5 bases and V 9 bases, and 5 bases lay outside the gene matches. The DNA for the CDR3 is TGTGCCAGCCTAGGACAGGGGGCGACTGAAGCTTTCTTT. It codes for CASLGQGATEAFF.

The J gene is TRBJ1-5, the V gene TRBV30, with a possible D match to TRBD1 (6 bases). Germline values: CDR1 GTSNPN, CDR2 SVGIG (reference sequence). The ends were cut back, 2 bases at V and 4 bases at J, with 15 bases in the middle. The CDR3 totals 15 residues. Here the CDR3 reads CAWSPPTGLNQPQHF. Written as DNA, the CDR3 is TGTGCCTGGAGTCCACCGACAGGCTTGAATCAGCCCCAGCATTTT.

For the CDR3, the DNA is TGTGCCAGCAGCTCTCGGTTAGGGGGAGGGATCGGTGAAGCTTTCTTT. Residues: CASSSRLGGGIGEAFF. The chain links TRBV7-9 to TRBJ1-1; maybe TRBD1 (6 bases). The CDR3 sequence is 16 residues long. Between the trimmed V and J ends, which lost 4 bases and 7 bases, there was a span of 22 bases. Germline CDR1 is SEHNR and CDR2 is FQNEAQ (reference sequence).

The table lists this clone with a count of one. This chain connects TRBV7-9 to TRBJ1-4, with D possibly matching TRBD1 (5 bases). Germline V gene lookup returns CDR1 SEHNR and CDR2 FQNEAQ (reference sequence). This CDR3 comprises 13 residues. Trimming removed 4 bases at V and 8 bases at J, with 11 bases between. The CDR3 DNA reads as TGTGCCAGCAGCTCTGGGGGGGTAGAAAAACTGTTTTTT. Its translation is CASSSGGVEKLFF.

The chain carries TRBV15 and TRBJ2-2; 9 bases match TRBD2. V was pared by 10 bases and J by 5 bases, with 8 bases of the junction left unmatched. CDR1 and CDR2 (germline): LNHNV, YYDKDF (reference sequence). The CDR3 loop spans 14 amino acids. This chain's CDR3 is CASTGTSKTGELFF. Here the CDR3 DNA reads TGTGCCAGCACCGGGACTAGCAAAACCGGGGAGCTGTTTTTT.

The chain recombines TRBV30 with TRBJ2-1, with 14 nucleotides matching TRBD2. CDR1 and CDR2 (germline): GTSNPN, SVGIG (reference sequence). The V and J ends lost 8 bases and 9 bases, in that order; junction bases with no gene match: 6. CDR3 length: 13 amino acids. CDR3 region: CAQGLAGVGEQFF. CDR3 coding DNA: TGTGCCCAGGGACTAGCGGGAGTCGGTGAGCAGTTCTTC.

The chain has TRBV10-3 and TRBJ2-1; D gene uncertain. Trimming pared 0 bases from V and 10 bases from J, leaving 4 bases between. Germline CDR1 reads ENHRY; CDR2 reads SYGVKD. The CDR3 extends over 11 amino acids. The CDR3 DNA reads TGTGCCATCAGTGAGTCCGAGGAGCAGTTCTTC. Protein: CAISESEEQFF.

The CDR3 sequence: CASRVTGESEAFF. In DNA form, the CDR3 reads TGTGCCAGCAGAGTGACAGGGGAGTCTGAAGCTTTCTTT. The V gene is TRBV6-5, the J gene TRBJ1-1, with 8 bases that match TRBD1. CDR3 length: 13 amino acids. J lost 6 bases, V lost 6 bases, and 6 bases had no gene match. Germline values: CDR1 MNHEY, CDR2 SVGAGI.

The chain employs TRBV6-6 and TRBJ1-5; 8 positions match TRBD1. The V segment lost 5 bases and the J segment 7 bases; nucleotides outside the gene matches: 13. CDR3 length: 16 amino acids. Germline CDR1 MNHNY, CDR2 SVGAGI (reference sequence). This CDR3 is CASSPRPDRAEQPQHF. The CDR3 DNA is TGTGCCAGCAGTCCCCGGCCGGACAGGGCCGAACAGCCCCAGCATTTT.

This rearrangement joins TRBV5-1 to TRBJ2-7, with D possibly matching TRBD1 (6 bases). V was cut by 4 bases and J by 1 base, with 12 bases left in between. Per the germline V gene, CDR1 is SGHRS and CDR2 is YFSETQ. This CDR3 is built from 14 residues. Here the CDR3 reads CASSTRTDSYEQYF. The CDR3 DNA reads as TGCGCCAGCAGCACCCGGACAGATTCCTACGAGCAGTACTTC. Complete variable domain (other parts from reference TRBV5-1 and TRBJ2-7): KAGVTQTPRYLIKTRGQQVTLSCSPISGHRSVSWYQQTPGQGLQFLFEYFSETQRNKGNFPGRFSGRQFSNSRSEMNVSTLELGDSALYLCASSTRTDSYEQYFGPGTRLTVT.

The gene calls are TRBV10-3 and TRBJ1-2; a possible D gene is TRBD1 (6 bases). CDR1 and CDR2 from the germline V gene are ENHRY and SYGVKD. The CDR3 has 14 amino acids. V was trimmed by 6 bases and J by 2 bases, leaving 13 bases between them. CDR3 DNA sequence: TGTGCCATCAGAACAGGGTCATGGAACTATGGCTACACCTTC. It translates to CAIRTGSWNYGYTF.